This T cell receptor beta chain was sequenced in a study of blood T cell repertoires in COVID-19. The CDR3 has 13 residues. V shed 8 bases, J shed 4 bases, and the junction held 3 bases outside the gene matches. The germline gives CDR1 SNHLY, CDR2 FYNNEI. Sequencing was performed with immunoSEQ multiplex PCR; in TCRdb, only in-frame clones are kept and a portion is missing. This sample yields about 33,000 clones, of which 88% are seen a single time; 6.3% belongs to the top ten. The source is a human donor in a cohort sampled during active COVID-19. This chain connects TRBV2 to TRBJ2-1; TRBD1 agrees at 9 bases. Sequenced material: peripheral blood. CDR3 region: CASQDRGYNEQFF. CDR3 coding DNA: TGTGCCAGCCAGGACAGGGGATACAATGAGCAGTTCTTC.